A selection of T cell receptor beta chains follows, all from one sample in a study of T cells in localized non-small cell lung cancer. The data were produced by immunoSEQ multiplex PCR, yet TCRdb's version contains in-frame clones alone and is incomplete. The data show about 1,300 clones, nearly 20% seen once. The sequences come from normal lung tissue next to the tumor, collected before any cancer treatment. The source of these receptors is a man aged 35 to 69 with stage I lung adenocarcinoma. Both conserved end residues are part of each CDR3. Fields, in order: V gene, clone size, J gene, D gene, CDR3 DNA, CDR3 protein. The D gene is left open where the match is weak. The size of a clone is reported for some rows only, either as once, few or many, or as a class for expanded clones.

v_gene: TRBV19
abundance: .
j_gene: TRBJ1-3
d_gene: TRBD1
CDR3nt: TGTGCCAGTAGTATGGCGGGACAGCTCTCTGGAAACACCATATATTTT
CDR3aa: CASSMAGQLSGNTIYF

v_gene: TRBV28
abundance: few
j_gene: TRBJ1-5
d_gene: TRBD1
CDR3nt: TGTGCCAGCAGTCGATACAGGGGGATGACCCAGCCCCAGCATTTT
CDR3aa: CASSRYRGMTQPQHF

v_gene: TRBV6-7
abundance: .
j_gene: TRBJ2-2
d_gene: TRBD2
CDR3nt: TGTGCCAGCAGTAAGGGACTAGCGCACACCGGGGAGCTGTTTTTT
CDR3aa: CASSKGLAHTGELFF

v_gene: TRBV15
abundance: .
j_gene: TRBJ2-2
d_gene: TRBD2
CDR3nt: TGTGCCACCAGCAGAGACGGGGAGGGGCCGAACACCGGGGAGCTGTTTTTT
CDR3aa: CATSRDGEGPNTGELFF

v_gene: TRBV6-8
abundance: few
j_gene: TRBJ1-2
d_gene: .
CDR3nt: TGTGCCAGCAGAGGCGTGGGGGGATATGGCTACACCTTC
CDR3aa: CASRGVGGYGYTF

v_gene: TRBV5-1
abundance: .
j_gene: TRBJ2-1
d_gene: TRBD2
CDR3nt: TGCGCCAGCAGCTTGGCCTCACTAGCGGGGTACAATGAGCAGTTCTTC
CDR3aa: CASSLASLAGYNEQFF

v_gene: TRBV5-1
abundance: .
j_gene: TRBJ1-2
d_gene: .
CDR3nt: TGCGCCAGCAGCTTTGGTTCCAGCGTACGGTATGGCTACACCTTC
CDR3aa: CASSFGSSVRYGYTF

v_gene: TRBV9
abundance: .
j_gene: TRBJ2-7
d_gene: .
CDR3nt: TGTGCCAGTTACGGGGGATTTGTGGCAAACTCCTACGAGCAGTACTTC
CDR3aa: CASYGGFVANSYEQYF

v_gene: TRBV7-4
abundance: .
j_gene: TRBJ1-1
d_gene: .
CDR3nt: TGTGCCAGCATCCTAGACAGCGGGACTGAAGCTTTCTTT
CDR3aa: CASILDSGTEAFF

v_gene: TRBV6-8
abundance: .
j_gene: TRBJ2-7
d_gene: .
CDR3nt: TGTGCCAGCAGTTACGCAAGGCAGGTACAGTACTTC
CDR3aa: CASSYARQVQYF

v_gene: TRBV5-1
abundance: .
j_gene: TRBJ2-7
d_gene: .
CDR3nt: TGCGCCAGCAGCTTGGGGGGGACACAAATGGCCTACGAGCAGTACTTC
CDR3aa: CASSLGGTQMAYEQYF

v_gene: TRBV9
abundance: .
j_gene: TRBJ2-7
d_gene: .
CDR3nt: TGTGCCAGCAGCGTAGAGGGACTCCCCTCCTACGAGCAGTACTTC
CDR3aa: CASSVEGLPSYEQYF

v_gene: TRBV25-1
abundance: .
j_gene: TRBJ2-7
d_gene: .
CDR3nt: TGTGCCAGCAGTGAAAGACAAGGAGTAAGTTCCTACGAGCAGTACTTC
CDR3aa: CASSERQGVSSYEQYF

v_gene: TRBV6-8
abundance: .
j_gene: TRBJ2-6
d_gene: .
CDR3nt: TGTGCCAGCAGTTTGAAACCAGGGAGCTCTGGGGCCAACGTCCTGACTTTC
CDR3aa: CASSLKPGSSGANVLTF

v_gene: TRBV14
abundance: .
j_gene: TRBJ2-3
d_gene: .
CDR3nt: TGTGCCAGCAGTCCGTCCGGGGGCACAGATACGCAGTATTTT
CDR3aa: CASSPSGGTDTQYF

v_gene: TRBV25-1
abundance: .
j_gene: TRBJ2-7
d_gene: TRBD2
CDR3nt: TGTGCCAGCAGTGCTAGCGGGTACGAGCAGTACTTC
CDR3aa: CASSASGYEQYF

v_gene: TRBV9
abundance: .
j_gene: TRBJ2-7
d_gene: TRBD2
CDR3nt: TGTGCCAGCGCACGACTAGCGGGAAAAGACGAGCAGTACTTC
CDR3aa: CASARLAGKDEQYF

v_gene: TRBV10-2
abundance: .
j_gene: TRBJ2-1
d_gene: .
CDR3nt: TGCGCCAGCAGCCAGGGACTCAACAATGAGCAGTTCTTC
CDR3aa: CASSQGLNNEQFF

v_gene: TRBV7-7
abundance: .
j_gene: TRBJ2-2
d_gene: .
CDR3nt: TGTGCCAGCAGCTTATCTAAGCGGGTGAGAACCGGGGAGCTGTTTTTT
CDR3aa: CASSLSKRVRTGELFF

v_gene: TRBV11-3
abundance: few
j_gene: TRBJ2-1
d_gene: .
CDR3nt: TGTGCCAGCAGCTTAGTCATGGTGAGCTCCTACAATGAGCAGTTCTTC
CDR3aa: CASSLVMVSSYNEQFF

v_gene: TRBV28
abundance: few
j_gene: TRBJ1-5
d_gene: .
CDR3nt: TGTGCCAGCAGTTCCTACCGAAAGAGCAATCAGCCCCAGCATTTT
CDR3aa: CASSSYRKSNQPQHF

v_gene: TRBV5-1
abundance: few
j_gene: TRBJ2-5
d_gene: .
CDR3nt: TGCGCCAGCAGCCCGTCCGGGACTCGGTCAGAGACCCAGTACTTC
CDR3aa: CASSPSGTRSETQYF

v_gene: TRBV11-3
abundance: .
j_gene: TRBJ2-7
d_gene: TRBD2
CDR3nt: TGTGCCAGCAGCTTACGAGCGGGAGAACGGTACGAGCAGTACTTC
CDR3aa: CASSLRAGERYEQYF

v_gene: TRBV28
abundance: few
j_gene: TRBJ1-2
d_gene: .
CDR3nt: TGTGCCAGCAGTTTAGGAGCTAACTATGGCTACACCTTC
CDR3aa: CASSLGANYGYTF

v_gene: TRBV11-3
abundance: .
j_gene: TRBJ1-2
d_gene: .
CDR3nt: TGTGCCAGCAGCTTGGAGGTTAGGGCAGGGGTAAATGGCTACACCTTC
CDR3aa: CASSLEVRAGVNGYTF

v_gene: TRBV11-3
abundance: medium-sized
j_gene: TRBJ1-4
d_gene: TRBD1
CDR3nt: TGTGCCAGCAGCTTGGCCGGCCAGGGGGCAAGAACTAATGAAAAACTGTTTTTT
CDR3aa: CASSLAGQGARTNEKLFF

v_gene: TRBV11-3
abundance: .
j_gene: TRBJ2-7
d_gene: TRBD2
CDR3nt: TGTGCCAGCAGCTTAGACCGGGGGGGAGGGTACGAGCAGTACTTC
CDR3aa: CASSLDRGGGYEQYF

v_gene: TRBV11-3
abundance: few
j_gene: TRBJ2-3
d_gene: TRBD2
CDR3nt: TGTGCCAGCAGCTTAGGGACGGGACTAGTAGTAGATACGCAGTATTTT
CDR3aa: CASSLGTGLVVDTQYF

v_gene: TRBV11-3
abundance: medium-sized
j_gene: TRBJ1-5
d_gene: .
CDR3nt: TGTGCCAGCAGCTTATACTGGGACGGGGGAGGCGGCAATCAGCCCCAGCATTTT
CDR3aa: CASSLYWDGGGGNQPQHF

v_gene: TRBV28
abundance: few
j_gene: TRBJ2-5
d_gene: .
CDR3nt: TGTGCCAGCAGTTCCCTTAGCGCCCAAGAGACCCAGTACTTC
CDR3aa: CASSSLSAQETQYF

v_gene: TRBV4-1
abundance: large
j_gene: TRBJ2-3
d_gene: .
CDR3nt: TGCGCCAGCAGCCAAGCCTGGGACCCTACCACAGATACGCAGTATTTT
CDR3aa: CASSQAWDPTTDTQYF

v_gene: TRBV11-3
abundance: .
j_gene: TRBJ1-1
d_gene: .
CDR3nt: TGTGCCAGCAGCTTAGTCGGCAGGGGGAACACTGAAGCTTTCTTT
CDR3aa: CASSLVGRGNTEAFF

v_gene: TRBV28
abundance: few
j_gene: TRBJ1-4
d_gene: .
CDR3nt: TGTGCCAGCGGGCTCCTGGGGGCATTAGGTGGTGAAAAACTGTTTTTT
CDR3aa: CASGLLGALGGEKLFF

v_gene: TRBV28
abundance: few
j_gene: TRBJ2-3
d_gene: TRBD2
CDR3nt: TGTGCCAGCAGGGGTAGCGGGAGGCCAAGCACAGATACGCAGTATTTT
CDR3aa: CASRGSGRPSTDTQYF

v_gene: TRBV28
abundance: .
j_gene: TRBJ1-2
d_gene: TRBD1
CDR3nt: TGTGCCAGCGCATATGGACAGGGGGCGCGTGGCTACACCTTC
CDR3aa: CASAYGQGARGYTF

v_gene: TRBV5-1
abundance: .
j_gene: TRBJ2-7
d_gene: .
CDR3nt: TGCGCCAGCAGCTTGGTAGTAGGGGCAGGCTCCTACGAGCAGTACTTC
CDR3aa: CASSLVVGAGSYEQYF

v_gene: TRBV29-1
abundance: few
j_gene: TRBJ2-7
d_gene: .
CDR3nt: TGCAGCGCCGATTCGGGGACGGGGGAGCAGTACTTC
CDR3aa: CSADSGTGEQYF

v_gene: TRBV14
abundance: few
j_gene: TRBJ2-6
d_gene: .
CDR3nt: TGTGCCAGCAGCCAAGGAGGCTCTGGGGCCAACGTCCTGACTTTC
CDR3aa: CASSQGGSGANVLTF

v_gene: TRBV30
abundance: few
j_gene: TRBJ1-1
d_gene: TRBD1
CDR3nt: TGTGCCTGGAGTCCCCGGGACAGGGCCAGAGGAACTGAAGCTTTCTTT
CDR3aa: CAWSPRDRARGTEAFF

v_gene: TRBV23-1
abundance: .
j_gene: TRBJ2-7
d_gene: TRBD2
CDR3nt: TGCGCCAGCAGCCAAGATTCTAGCGGGATCTACGAGCAGTACTTC
CDR3aa: CASSQDSSGIYEQYF

v_gene: TRBV6-1
abundance: .
j_gene: TRBJ1-4
d_gene: .
CDR3nt: TGTGCCAGCAGTGAAGGATCCTACAGGGTTTCAACTAATGAAAAACTGTTTTTT
CDR3aa: CASSEGSYRVSTNEKLFF

v_gene: TRBV28
abundance: .
j_gene: TRBJ2-7
d_gene: TRBD2
CDR3nt: TGTGCCAGCAGTTTCCCCGCCTGGAGGGTACGCGGGGGGCAAAGTAACGAGCAGTACTTC
CDR3aa: CASSFPAWRVRGGQSNEQYF

v_gene: TRBV28
abundance: few
j_gene: TRBJ1-2
d_gene: TRBD1
CDR3nt: TGTGCCAGCAGTTCCGGACAGGGTACGGGCTACACCTTC
CDR3aa: CASSSGQGTGYTF

v_gene: TRBV28
abundance: .
j_gene: TRBJ1-2
d_gene: .
CDR3nt: TGTGCCAGCAGGAGACAGGTTTCTTTTTATGGCTACACCTTC
CDR3aa: CASRRQVSFYGYTF

v_gene: TRBV6-8
abundance: .
j_gene: TRBJ1-2
d_gene: TRBD1
CDR3nt: TGTGCCAGCAGTTACGTGGACAGGACGGATGGCTACACCTTC
CDR3aa: CASSYVDRTDGYTF

v_gene: TRBV11-3
abundance: medium-sized
j_gene: TRBJ2-3
d_gene: .
CDR3nt: TGTGCCAGCAGTAGGATTACAGGGGGACTAGCCGGAACCACAGATACGCAGTATTTT
CDR3aa: CASSRITGGLAGTTDTQYF

v_gene: TRBV9
abundance: large
j_gene: TRBJ2-7
d_gene: .
CDR3nt: TGTGCCAGCAGCGTAGATCCTAGTCACGAGCAGTACTTC
CDR3aa: CASSVDPSHEQYF

v_gene: TRBV10-2
abundance: .
j_gene: TRBJ1-5
d_gene: .
CDR3nt: TGCGCCAGCAGTGACTCGACGATGGGACAGCCCCAGCATTTT
CDR3aa: CASSDSTMGQPQHF

v_gene: TRBV11-3
abundance: .
j_gene: TRBJ2-5
d_gene: TRBD1
CDR3nt: TGTGCCAGCAGATCAATCCGGGACAGCCAAGAGACCCAGTACTTC
CDR3aa: CASRSIRDSQETQYF

v_gene: TRBV19
abundance: .
j_gene: TRBJ2-1
d_gene: TRBD1
CDR3nt: TGTGCCAGTAGTAAGACAGGGAGATCTTTTGGCAATGAGCAGTTCTTC
CDR3aa: CASSKTGRSFGNEQFF

v_gene: TRBV6-8
abundance: .
j_gene: TRBJ1-1
d_gene: TRBD1
CDR3nt: TGTGCCAGCAGTTACCTTGGACAGGGGCGAACGACTGAAGCTTTCTTT
CDR3aa: CASSYLGQGRTTEAFF

v_gene: TRBV15
abundance: few
j_gene: TRBJ1-5
d_gene: .
CDR3nt: TGTGCCACCAGCAGAGATCCCGGGAGCAATCAGCCCCAGCATTTT
CDR3aa: CATSRDPGSNQPQHF

v_gene: TRBV30
abundance: .
j_gene: TRBJ2-4
d_gene: TRBD1
CDR3nt: TGTGCCTGGAGGCGGACAGGATTTCGAATCATTCAGTACTTC
CDR3aa: CAWRRTGFRIIQYF

v_gene: TRBV11-3
abundance: few
j_gene: TRBJ2-3
d_gene: .
CDR3nt: TGTGCCAGCAGCTCCCCAGCCGAGGGAGATGGGCAGTATTTT
CDR3aa: CASSSPAEGDGQYF

v_gene: TRBV19
abundance: .
j_gene: TRBJ2-7
d_gene: TRBD2
CDR3nt: TGTGCCAGTAGTATGGGAGGGAGCTCCTACGAGCAGTACTTC
CDR3aa: CASSMGGSSYEQYF

v_gene: TRBV7-1
abundance: medium-sized
j_gene: TRBJ2-7
d_gene: .
CDR3nt: TGTGCCAGCAGCCCCCCGATGGGATACGAGCAGTACTTC
CDR3aa: CASSPPMGYEQYF

v_gene: TRBV6-8
abundance: large
j_gene: TRBJ2-1
d_gene: TRBD1
CDR3nt: TGTGCCAGCAGACCGGGACAGGGGTTCAATGAGCAGTTCTTC
CDR3aa: CASRPGQGFNEQFF

v_gene: TRBV10-3
abundance: few
j_gene: TRBJ2-1
d_gene: TRBD2
CDR3nt: TGTGCCATCAGTGAGTCGCTCCCAACTAGCGGCGGGGGGAACAATGAGCAGTTCTTC
CDR3aa: CAISESLPTSGGGNNEQFF

v_gene: TRBV9
abundance: .
j_gene: TRBJ2-7
d_gene: .
CDR3nt: TGTGCCAGCAGCGTAGCAACAGGGCAGTATGAGCAGTACTTC
CDR3aa: CASSVATGQYEQYF